In this sample, the clone carrying this T cell receptor (beta chain) turned up many times. Its antigen is unidentified. For TCR beta, libraries came from iRepertoire HTBI primers and Arm-PCR of CDR3 regions. As originally analysed: Across all samples, under 65 TRBV segments and more than 11 TRBJ segments were identified. Each CDR3 protein is one row after TCRdb ran MiXCR on the multiplex PCR reads. The V and J calls and clone size come from TCRdb's table, not from the authors' own analysis. The sample contains around 510,000 distinct CDR3 sequences, about 20% of which appear only once. Germline V lookup: CDR1 SNHLY, CDR2 FYNNEI. Trimming at V came to 3 bases and at J to 4 bases, leaving 2 bases not matched to a gene. This CDR3 is 13 amino acids long. These data come from a study of regulatory T cells in long-lasting Graves disease. Across the study: The criterion for persistent Graves' disease was over 5 years of antithyroid drugs with positive TSH receptor antibodies.

Study-wide results and caveats: When disease was persistent, TRBV28, TRBJ1-2 and TRBJ2-5 were the favored segments. Sample size was small, which may have lowered accuracy.

Time point of the sample: persistent/refractory GD, antithyroid drugs over 5 years with positive TRAb. Scientists built the TCR library using RNA that was extracted from PBMCs. V and J are TRBV2 and TRBJ1-2; TRBD1 matches at 7 bases. The receptor's source is a female donor with Graves disease. Sequencing used peripheral blood mononuclear cells (PBMCs), obtained when the disease was refractory, from a patient treated with antithyroid drugs. In nucleotides, the CDR3 is TGTGCCAGCAGTGATGGGACAGCCTATGGCTACACCTTC. Amino acid sequence: CASSDGTAYGYTF.